One sample yielded the 13 T cell receptor beta chains listed below, sequenced in a study of PD-L1 blockade in urothelial cancer. The time point was: pretreatment peripheral blood. Here immunoSEQ multiplex PCR was the method, and the copy in TCRdb shows in-frame clones only, minus some. The sample contains about 38,000 clones, roughly 80% of which appear only once. The sample consisted of PBMCs, taken around atezolizumab (anti-PD-L1) treatment. The receptors were sampled from a man of 80 years or more with urothelial cancer.

CDR3 region: CASSADSHEAFF. The DNA of the CDR3 is TGTGCCAGCAGCGCGGATTCCCATGAAGCTTTCTTT. The V gene is TRBV2, the J gene TRBJ1-1; no definite D call. The CDR3 spans 12 residues. CDR1 is SNHLY and CDR2 is FYNNEI in the germline V gene. Between the trimmed V and J ends, which lost 6 bases and 7 bases, there was a span of 12 bases.

This chain joins TRBV15 and TRBJ2-1; 12 nucleotides agree with TRBD2. With V trimmed by 11 bases and J by 8 bases, 19 bases remained unmatched. Germline V gene data show CDR1 as LNHNV and CDR2 as YYDKDF (reference sequence). The CDR3 spans 17 residues. The CDR3 sequence: CAVERALAGGGGDEQFF. Written as DNA, the CDR3 is TGTGCCGTTGAGAGAGCCCTAGCGGGGGGGGGTGGAGATGAGCAGTTCTTC. Drawing the rest from reference TRBV15 and TRBJ2-1, the complete variable domain is DAMVIQNPRYQVTQFGKPVTLSCSQTLNHNVMYWYQQKSSQAPKLLFHYYDKDFNNEADTPDNFQSRRPNTSFCFLDIRSPGLGDTAMYLCAVERALAGGGGDEQFFGPGTRLTVL.

There are a few counts of this clone. V gene TRBV21-1 combines with J gene TRBJ2-1; no check of the table's D call, TRBD2, against the DNA was made. TRBV21-1 is classified as a pseudogene. The CDR3 has 17 residues. This CDR3 is CASSKKEKREAQNEQFF. CDR3 sequence (DNA): TGTGCCAGCAGCAAAAAAGAGAAGCGGGAGGCCCAAAATGAGCAGTTCTTC.

The CDR3 sequence: CASSPDAGTASSGANVLTF. The CDR3 region has the DNA TGTGCCAGCAGCCCCGACGCCGGGACAGCGAGCTCTGGGGCCAACGTCCTGACTTTC. The chain links TRBV27 to TRBJ2-6, with TRBD1 identical over 7 bases. Per the germline V gene, CDR1 is MNHEY and CDR2 is SMNVEV (reference sequence). CDR3 length: 19 residues. Germline trimming cut 6 bases from V and 0 bases from J; bases unmatched to any gene: 14.

V is TRBV7-2 and J is TRBJ1-5; a possible D gene is TRBD1 (5 bases). Germline V lookup: CDR1 SGHTA, CDR2 FQGNSA. The CDR3 runs 15 residues. Trimming pared 3 bases from V and 2 bases from J, leaving 11 bases between. The CDR3 region is CASSFQVGGNQPQHF. The CDR3 DNA reads TGTGCCAGCAGCTTCCAAGTAGGGGGCAATCAGCCCCAGCATTTT.

This rearrangement joins TRBV29-1 to TRBJ1-1, with 8 bases aligning to TRBD1. V shed 7 bases and J 3 bases; nucleotides not matched to a gene: 7. This CDR3 spans 13 amino acids. From germline, CDR1 is SQVTM and CDR2 ANQGSEA. DNA for the CDR3: TGCAGCGCTCAATCGACAGGGGACACTGAAGCTTTCTTT. Its protein product is CSAQSTGDTEAFF.

The chain has TRBV7-2 and TRBJ1-4; D not resolved. The CDR3 is made up of 15 amino acids. Germline CDR1 reads SGHTA; CDR2 reads FQGNSA. V dropped 5 bases and J dropped 0 bases, with 10 bases sitting between them. The CDR3 loop is CASSPSPATNEKLFF. The CDR3 DNA reads as TGTGCCAGCAGCCCTAGTCCTGCAACTAATGAAAAACTGTTTTTT.

The chain couples TRBV30 to TRBJ2-2; D is possibly TRBD1 (6 bases). The CDR3 contains 15 residues. Germline-derived CDR1 and CDR2 are GTSNPN and SVGIG (reference sequence). V dropped 1 base and J dropped 3 bases, with 12 bases sitting between them. Here the CDR3 reads CAWSARQGHTGELFF. In nucleotides, the CDR3 is TGTGCCTGGAGTGCCCGGCAGGGGCACACCGGGGAGCTGTTTTTT.

The chain recombines TRBV5-6 with TRBJ1-1; TRBD1 agrees at 10 bases. The CDR3 extends over 16 amino acids. J gave up 0 bases and V 2 bases, and 4 bases lay outside the gene matches. Germline V CDR1 and CDR2: SGHDT, YYEEEE. In DNA form, the CDR3 reads TGTGCCAGCAGCTTCGGGGACAGGGGAGTGAACACTGAAGCTTTCTTT. Translating gives CASSFGDRGVNTEAFF.

The chain carries TRBV6-1 and TRBJ1-2; TRBD1 matches 7 bases. The CDR3 is made up of 15 amino acids. V was clipped by 1 base and J by 1 base; unmatched bases: 3. CDR1 MNHNS and CDR2 SASEGT come from the germline V gene. CDR3 coding DNA: TGTGCCAGCAGTGAAGGGACAGGCCGTAACTATGGCTACACCTTC. Translating gives CASSEGTGRNYGYTF.

The rearrangement joins TRBV6-6 to TRBJ1-2, with D uncertain. The length of the CDR3 is 14 residues. V was pared by 0 bases and J by 3 bases, with 8 bases between. In germline, CDR1 is MNHNY, CDR2 SVGAGI (reference sequence). Written as DNA, the CDR3 is TGTGCCAGCAGTTACTCCGGGGAGTACTATGGCTACACCTTC. Amino acid sequence: CASSYSGEYYGYTF.

The chain is built from TRBV2 and TRBJ2-2; D might be TRBD2 (7 bases). This CDR3 has 12 amino acids. Germline CDR1 SNHLY, CDR2 FYNNEI. V dropped 9 bases and J dropped 5 bases, with 10 bases sitting between them. The CDR3 protein is CARGGGTGELFF. CDR3 coding DNA: TGTGCCAGGGGAGGGGGAACCGGGGAGCTGTTTTTT.

The rearrangement links TRBV7-2 to TRBJ2-3; D unclear. The length of the CDR3 is 15 residues. Germline CDR1 SGHTA, CDR2 FQGNSA. V was cut by 2 bases and J by 0 bases, with 9 bases left in between. Here the CDR3 DNA reads TGTGCCAGCAGCTTAAACACAGCTAGCACAGATACGCAGTATTTT. Protein product: CASSLNTASTDTQYF.